Each of the 5 T cell receptor beta chains below was sequenced from the same sample in a study of beta chain features in type 1 diabetes. Isolated RNA was reverse transcribed in full, so expressed TCRB transcripts were sequenced. Using immunoSEQ multiplex PCR, the repertoire was profiled, and TCRdb retains in-frame clones only, with some absent. Of under 950,000 clones in the sample, roughly 16% were seen once. Sequencing was done on a sample of naive CD4+ T cells from blood. The receptor set was obtained from a woman aged 18-30 years in good health.

As for this clone: The same CDR3 is also encoded by other DNA sequences in this sample. The chain employs TRBV7-2 and TRBJ2-2, with D perhaps given as TRBD1 or TRBD2 (6 bases each). From germline, CDR1 is SGHTA and CDR2 FQGNSA. The CDR3 runs 14 residues. V was trimmed by 3 bases and J by 7 bases, leaving 12 bases between them. The CDR3 sequence: CASSLWGAGGELFF. In DNA form, the CDR3 reads TGTGCCAGCAGCTTGTGGGGGGCTGGCGGGGAGCTGTTTTTT.

This clone has just a few counts. V and J are TRBV27 and TRBJ2-5; no definite D call. There are 14 residues in the CDR3. The V end was cut by 6 bases, the J end by 1 base, with 12 bases between. Germline-derived CDR1 and CDR2 are MNHEY and SMNVEV (reference sequence). The CDR3 nucleotides are TGTGCCAGCAGCCGGCGGAGCAGCCAAGAGACCCAGTACTTC. It translates to CASSRRSSQETQYF.

The table lists this clone with a few counts. The chain carries TRBV11-2 and TRBJ2-4, with D unresolved. Germline V CDR1 and CDR2: SGHAT, FQNNGV. This CDR3 is built from 12 residues. Trimming stripped 5 bases from V and 6 bases from J, with 8 bases between. DNA for the CDR3: TGTGCCAGCAGCCAAGGTCCAAACATTCAGTACTTC. It translates to CASSQGPNIQYF.

V gene TRBV27 combines with J gene TRBJ2-2; 7 bases agree with TRBD2. With 2 bases clipped from V and 4 bases from J, the junction kept 1 base outside the gene matches. Germline V gene sequence: CDR1 MNHEY, CDR2 SMNVEV (reference sequence). The CDR3 extends over 14 amino acids. CDR3 sequence (DNA): TGTGCCAGCAGTTTAGCGGGAGTCACCGGGGAGCTGTTTTTT. The encoded protein is CASSLAGVTGELFF.

CDR3 sequence reads: CASRHQHQPQHF. DNA of the CDR3: TGTGCCAGCAGACACCAACATCAGCCCCAGCATTTT. The chain uses TRBV28 and TRBJ1-5; D gene ambiguous. The germline CDR1 and CDR2 sequences are MDHEN and SYDVKM. The CDR3 has 12 amino acids. Trimming stripped 6 bases from V and 5 bases from J, with 8 bases between.